One T cell receptor (beta chain) is described in this entry. Its antigen is not known. The CDR3 totals 12 residues. Looked up from germline, CDR1 is DFQATT and CDR2 is SNEGSKA (reference sequence). Germline trimming cut 6 bases from V and 4 bases from J; bases unmatched to any gene: 1. These data originate in a study of T cell repertoires in cytomegalovirus infection. Study as a whole: Indicated by public TCR beta signatures were CMV infection and matching HLA type. Findings and limits, study-wide: Carriers of CMV plus the relevant HLA were identified by cumulative public TCR beta family frequency. Dominating the ex vivo response were TCR beta clonotypes that were CMV-specific and HLA-C-restricted.

MiXCR, run by TCRdb on the reads, gives a single entry per CDR3 protein. The sample comprises 150,000 to 190,000 distinct CDR3 sequences, 20% to 25% of which are singletons, and approximately 9.9% rests with the top ten. The sample consisted of PBMCs. The genes are TRBV20-1 and TRBJ2-3; 10 positions agree with TRBD2. The receptor comes from a human donor in good health (CMV status not recorded). Some clones in this sample may be carry-over from other donors' samples. CDR3 residues: CSASGGADTQYF. The CDR3 bases are TGCAGTGCGAGCGGGGGGGCAGATACGCAGTATTTT.